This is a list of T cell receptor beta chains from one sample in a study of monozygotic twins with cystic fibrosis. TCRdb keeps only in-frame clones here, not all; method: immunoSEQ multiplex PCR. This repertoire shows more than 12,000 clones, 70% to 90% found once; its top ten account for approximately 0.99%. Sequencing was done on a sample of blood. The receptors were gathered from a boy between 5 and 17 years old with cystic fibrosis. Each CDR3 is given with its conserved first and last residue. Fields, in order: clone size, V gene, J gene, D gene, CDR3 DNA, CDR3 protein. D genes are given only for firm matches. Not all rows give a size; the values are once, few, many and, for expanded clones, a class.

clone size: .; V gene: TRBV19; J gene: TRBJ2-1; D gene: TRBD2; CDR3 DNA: TGTGCCAGTAGTATAGTCAAAACTAGCGGGAGAGATGAGCAGTTCTTC; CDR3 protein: CASSIVKTSGRDEQFF
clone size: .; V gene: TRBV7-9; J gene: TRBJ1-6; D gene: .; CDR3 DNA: TGTGCCAGCAGCCCCGTCAATAGGGCTAGCTCCTATAATTCACCCCTCCACTTT; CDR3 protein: CASSPVNRASSYNSPLHF
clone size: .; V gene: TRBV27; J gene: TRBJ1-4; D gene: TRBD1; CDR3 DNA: TGTGCCAGCCGACAGACAGGGATGGACGAAAAACTGTTTTTT; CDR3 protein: CASRQTGMDEKLFF
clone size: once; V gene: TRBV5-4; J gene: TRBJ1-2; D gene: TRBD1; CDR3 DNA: TGTGCCAGCAGCTTAAATGCGGAGACAGGGCTCTATGGCTACACCTTC; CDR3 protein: CASSLNAETGLYGYTF
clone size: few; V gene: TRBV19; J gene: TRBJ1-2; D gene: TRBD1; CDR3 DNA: TGTGCCAGTAGTGCCGACAGGGCACCCACTATGGGCTACACCTTC; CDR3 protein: CASSADRAPTMGYTF
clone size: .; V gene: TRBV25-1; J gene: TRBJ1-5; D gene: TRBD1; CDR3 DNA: TGTGCCAGCAGTGAGAGACGGGACAGGAACAATCAGCCCCAGCATTTT; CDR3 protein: CASSERRDRNNQPQHF
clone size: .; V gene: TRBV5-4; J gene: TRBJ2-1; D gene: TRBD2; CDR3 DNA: TGTGCCAGCAGCTTCTGGGTTAGCGGGAGAGATGAGCAGTTCTTC; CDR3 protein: CASSFWVSGRDEQFF
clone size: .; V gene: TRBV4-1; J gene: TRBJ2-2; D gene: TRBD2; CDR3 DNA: TGCGCCAGCAGCCAAGATTCGGAGACTAGCGGGGTTCACCGGGAGCTGTTTTTT; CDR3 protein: CASSQDSETSGVHRELFF
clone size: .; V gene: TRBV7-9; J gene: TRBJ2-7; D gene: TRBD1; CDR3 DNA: TGTGCCAGCAGCCCCGAGGGGGCGTTGTCCTACGAGCAGTACTTC; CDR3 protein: CASSPEGALSYEQYF
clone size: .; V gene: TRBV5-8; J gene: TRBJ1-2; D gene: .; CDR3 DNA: TGTGCCAGCAGCTTGTTTGGCTATGGCTACACCTTC; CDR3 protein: CASSLFGYGYTF
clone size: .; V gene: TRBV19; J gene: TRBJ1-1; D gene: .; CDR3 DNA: TGTGCCAGTAGTATAGAGGGACTCTACACTGAAGCTTTCTTT; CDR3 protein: CASSIEGLYTEAFF
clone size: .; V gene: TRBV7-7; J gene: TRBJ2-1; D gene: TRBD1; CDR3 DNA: TGTGCTAGCAGCTTGGGACAGTACAATGAGCAGTTCTTC; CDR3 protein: CASSLGQYNEQFF
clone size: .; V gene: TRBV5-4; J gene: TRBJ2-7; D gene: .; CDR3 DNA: TGTGCCAGCAGCTCGACAGACCGGTTCTACGAGCAGTACTTC; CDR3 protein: CASSSTDRFYEQYF
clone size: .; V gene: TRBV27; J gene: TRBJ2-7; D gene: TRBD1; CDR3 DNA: TGTGCCAGCAGTTTGGGACAGACCTACGAGCAGTACTTC; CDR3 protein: CASSLGQTYEQYF
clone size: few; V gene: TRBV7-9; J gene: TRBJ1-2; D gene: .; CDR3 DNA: TGTGCCAGCAGCTTAGCAGTTAACTATGGCTACACCTTC; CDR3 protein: CASSLAVNYGYTF
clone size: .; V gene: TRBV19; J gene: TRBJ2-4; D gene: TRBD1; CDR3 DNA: TGTGCCAGTAGTACCGGTCGGGACAGGGTATTGGACATTCAGTACTTC; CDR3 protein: CASSTGRDRVLDIQYF
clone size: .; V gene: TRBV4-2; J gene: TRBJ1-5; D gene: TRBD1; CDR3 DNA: TGTGCCAGCAGCCAAGATCGGGCAGGGGGTCAGCCCCAGCATTTT; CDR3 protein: CASSQDRAGGQPQHF
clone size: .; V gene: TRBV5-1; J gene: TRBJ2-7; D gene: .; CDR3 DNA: TGCGCCAGCAGCCGCGGGACTCCTGAATTCGAGCAGTACTTC; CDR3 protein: CASSRGTPEFEQYF
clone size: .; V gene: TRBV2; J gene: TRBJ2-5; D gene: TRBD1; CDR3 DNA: TGTGCCAGCAGTGAGTTTATGGGGACAGGGCCTGACCAAGAGACCCAGTACTTC; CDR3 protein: CASSEFMGTGPDQETQYF
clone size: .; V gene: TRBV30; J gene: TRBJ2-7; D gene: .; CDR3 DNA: TGTGCCTGGAGTGAATTTCAGGGATTGGTTTACGAGCAGTACTTC; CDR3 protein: CAWSEFQGLVYEQYF
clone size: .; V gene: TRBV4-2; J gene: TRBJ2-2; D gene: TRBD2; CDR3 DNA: TGTGCCAGCAGCCAAGTTAGTGCGGGGGGGCCGAACACCGGGGAGCTGTTTTTT; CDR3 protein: CASSQVSAGGPNTGELFF
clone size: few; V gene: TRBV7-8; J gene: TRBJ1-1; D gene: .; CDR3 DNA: TGTGCCAGCAGCTTAGCCCGTCACAGGTATGAAGCTTTCTTT; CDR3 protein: CASSLARHRYEAFF
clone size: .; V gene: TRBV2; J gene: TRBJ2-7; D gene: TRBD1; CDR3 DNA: TGTGCCAGCAGTGCCTCCGGACAGGGAGGCGAGCAGTACTTC; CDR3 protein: CASSASGQGGEQYF
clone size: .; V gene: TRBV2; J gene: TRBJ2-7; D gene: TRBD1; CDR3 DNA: TGTGCCAGCAGCCAGGGACAGAACTACGAGCAGTACTTC; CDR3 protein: CASSQGQNYEQYF
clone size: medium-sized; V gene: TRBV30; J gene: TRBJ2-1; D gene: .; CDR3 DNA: TGTGCCTGGACGCGTCAGGGAGGCAATGAGCAGTTCTTC; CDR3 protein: CAWTRQGGNEQFF
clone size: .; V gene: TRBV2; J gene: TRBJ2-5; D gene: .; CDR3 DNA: TGTGCCAGCTTCACTATAGTGGAGACCCAGTACTTC; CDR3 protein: CASFTIVETQYF
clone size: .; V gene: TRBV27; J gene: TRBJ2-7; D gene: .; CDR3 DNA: TGTGCCAGCAGTGGATACCCTGGGGTGTCCTACGAGCAGTACTTC; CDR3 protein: CASSGYPGVSYEQYF
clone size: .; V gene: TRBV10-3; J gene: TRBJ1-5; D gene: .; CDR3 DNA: TGTGCCATCAGTGAGGCACAATATAGCAATCAGCCCCAGCATTTT; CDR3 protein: CAISEAQYSNQPQHF